Following are 13 T cell receptor beta chains from one sample sequenced in a study of cytomegalovirus exposure and HLA in healthy donors. PCR amplification relied on 60 Vbeta primers (plus 13 Jbeta primers). Only in-frame clones appear in the TCRdb table, and some are missing; sequencing was by immunoSEQ multiplex PCR. The sample has about 160,000 clones; 84% are singletons. What was sequenced was PBMCs. These receptors all come from a young man in good health and CMV-seronegative.

CDR3 in amino acids: CASSGGLANEKLFF. In DNA, the CDR3 is TGTGCCAGCAGCGGGGGACTTGCGAATGAAAAACTGTTTTTT. The chain recombines TRBV13 with TRBJ1-4, with D possibly matching TRBD1 (5 bases). Trimming removed 5 bases at V and 5 bases at J, with 12 bases between. The CDR3 extends over 14 amino acids. Germline-derived CDR1 and CDR2 are PRHDT and FYEKMQ (reference sequence). The complete variable domain, with remaining parts taken from reference TRBV13 and TRBJ1-4, reads AAGVIQSPRHLIKEKRETATLKCYPIPRHDTVYWYQQGPGQDPQFLISFYEKMQSDKGSIPDRFSAQQFSDYHSELNMSSLELGDSALYFCASSGGLANEKLFFGSGTQLSVL.

The chain links TRBV7-9 to TRBJ2-3; 8 bases match TRBD2. The germline V gene has CDR1 SEHNR and CDR2 FQNEAQ (reference sequence). V was pared by 1 base and J by 5 bases, with 11 bases of the junction left unmatched. The CDR3 length is 17 residues. As DNA, the CDR3 is TGTGCCAGCAGCTTAGTCTTTAGCGGGAACCTCGGAGATACGCAGTATTTT. Protein: CASSLVFSGNLGDTQYF.

The genes are TRBV4-2 and TRBJ2-1, with 7 bases identical to TRBD2. V shed 0 bases, J shed 2 bases, and the junction held 7 bases outside the gene matches. The length of the CDR3 is 17 residues. Per germline, CDR1 LGHNA and CDR2 YNFKEQ. The CDR3 coding sequence is TGTGCCAGCAGCCAAGATTCGAAGCGGGGCGCCTACAATGAGCAGTTCTTC. This codes for CASSQDSKRGAYNEQFF.

The chain employs TRBV5-1 and TRBJ2-5; maybe TRBD2 (5 bases). This CDR3 is 14 amino acids long. V was shortened by 3 bases and J by 4 bases, with 13 bases between the two germline ends. CDR1 is SGHRS, CDR2 YFSETQ, per germline. Here the CDR3 reads CASSSATEGETQYF. As DNA, the CDR3 is TGCGCCAGCAGCTCGGCTACCGAGGGAGAGACCCAGTACTTC.

This clone appeared once. DNA of the CDR3: TGTGCCAGCAGTGTAACAGGGGATACCTATGGCTACACCTTC. Protein sequence: CASSVTGDTYGYTF. The gene calls are TRBV6-1 and TRBJ1-2, with TRBD1 matching over 7 bases. The CDR3 sequence is 14 residues long. In germline, CDR1 is MNHNS, CDR2 SASEGT. Unmatched junction bases numbered 6, after V lost 4 bases and J lost 4 bases.

This chain links TRBV5-4 with TRBJ2-3; 11 bases are a match to TRBD2. Germline CDR1 reads SGHNT; CDR2 reads YYREEE (reference sequence). Unmatched junction bases numbered 5, after V lost 1 base and J lost 1 base. The CDR3 has 17 amino acids. The CDR3 reads CASSLSASGGRTDTQYF. CDR3 DNA: TGTGCCAGCAGCTTGAGCGCTAGCGGGGGGCGCACAGATACGCAGTATTTT.

The gene calls are TRBV5-1 and TRBJ2-3; weak D call: TRBD2 (6 bases). CDR1 is SGHRS, CDR2 YFSETQ, per germline. The CDR3 runs to 14 residues. Trimming removed 0 bases at V and 2 bases at J, with 7 bases between. This chain's CDR3 is CASSLGDFTDTQYF. The CDR3 nucleotides read TGCGCCAGCAGCTTGGGGGACTTCACAGATACGCAGTATTTT.

In nucleotides, the CDR3 is TGTGCCAGCAGCGTAGGCCTCAGGGAACTACAGGACACAGTGCAGTACTTC. This translates into CASSVGLRELQDTVQYF. The chain recombines TRBV9 with TRBJ2-7; possibly TRBD1 for D (5 bases). The V and J ends lost 0 bases and 9 bases respectively, with 25 bases between them. The CDR3 has 17 residues. Germline V gene lookup returns CDR1 SGDLS and CDR2 YYNGEE. Filled out from reference TRBV9 and TRBJ2-7, the complete variable domain reads DSGVTQTPKHLITATGQRVTLRCSPRSGDLSVYWYQQSLDQGLQFLIQYYNGEERAKGNILERFSAQQFPDLHSELNLSSLELGDSALYFCASSVGLRELQDTVQYFGPGTRLTVT.

The V call is TRBV6-5, the J call TRBJ1-2; D is unresolved. V lost 0 bases and J 3 bases, leaving 5 bases between the germline ends. The germline CDR1 and CDR2 sequences are MNHEY and SVGAGI. The CDR3 is 13 amino acids. The DNA for the CDR3 is TGTGCCAGCAGTTACTCCTCGGACTATGGCTACACCTTC. Protein: CASSYSSDYGYTF.

The chain is built from TRBV4-1 and TRBJ2-7, with 9 bases aligning to TRBD1. CDR1 and CDR2 from the germline V gene are MGHRA and YSYEKL. CDR3 length: 16 residues. The V segment lost 4 bases and the J segment 1 base; nucleotides outside the gene matches: 8. CDR3 nucleotide sequence: TGCGCCAGCAGCCCAGATACCGGGACAGGGTCCTACGAGCAGTACTTC. Its translation: CASSPDTGTGSYEQYF.

The chain combines TRBV29-1 with TRBJ2-5; D unresolved. Trimming stripped 4 bases from V and 5 bases from J, with 5 bases between. Germline V gives CDR1 SQVTM, CDR2 ANQGSEA. The CDR3 is 10 amino acids. CDR3 in amino acids: CSVVRETQYF. DNA of the CDR3: TGCAGCGTTGTGCGGGAGACCCAGTACTTC.

This chain connects TRBV28 to TRBJ2-1, with TRBD2 identical over 12 bases. Germline values: CDR1 MDHEN, CDR2 SYDVKM. V shed 4 bases and J 4 bases; nucleotides not matched to a gene: 11. The CDR3 loop spans 18 amino acids. The CDR3 is CASSWGLAGGLKYNEQFF. The CDR3 DNA reads TGTGCCAGCAGTTGGGGCCTAGCGGGGGGGCTTAAATACAATGAGCAGTTCTTC.

This chain links TRBV28 with TRBJ2-7; 11 nucleotides match TRBD2. V trimming: 5 bases; J trimming: 6 bases; junction bases outside the gene matches: 6. This CDR3 spans 14 amino acids. The germline CDR1 and CDR2 sequences are MDHEN and SYDVKM. The CDR3 coding sequence is TGTGCCAGCAGTCAGACTAGCGGGGCCTCCGAGCAGTACTTC. Translating it yields CASSQTSGASEQYF.